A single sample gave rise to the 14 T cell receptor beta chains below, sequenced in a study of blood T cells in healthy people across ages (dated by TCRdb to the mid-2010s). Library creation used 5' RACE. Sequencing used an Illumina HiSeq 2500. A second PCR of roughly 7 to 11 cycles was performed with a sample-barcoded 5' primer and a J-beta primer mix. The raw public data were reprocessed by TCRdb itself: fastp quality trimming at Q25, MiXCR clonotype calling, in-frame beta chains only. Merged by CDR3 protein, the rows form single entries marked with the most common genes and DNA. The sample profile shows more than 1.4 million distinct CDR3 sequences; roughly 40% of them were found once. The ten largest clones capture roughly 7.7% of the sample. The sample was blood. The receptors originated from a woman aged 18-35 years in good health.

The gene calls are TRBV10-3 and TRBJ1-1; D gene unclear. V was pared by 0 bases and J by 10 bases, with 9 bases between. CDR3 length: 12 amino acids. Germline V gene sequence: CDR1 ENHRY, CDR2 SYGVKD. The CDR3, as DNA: TGTGCCATCAGTGAGTCCACGGAGATAGCTTTCTTT. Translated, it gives CAISESTEIAFF.

The CDR3 protein is CASSFGTVGDTQYF. The CDR3 nucleotides read TGCGCCAGCAGCTTCGGGACGGTAGGGGATACCCAGTACTTC. The chain is built from TRBV5-1 and TRBJ2-7; perhaps D is TRBD1 or TRBD2 (5 bases each). The V end was cut by 2 bases, the J end by 10 bases, with 19 bases between. Germline-derived CDR1 and CDR2 are SGHRS and YFSETQ. This CDR3 is 14 amino acids long.

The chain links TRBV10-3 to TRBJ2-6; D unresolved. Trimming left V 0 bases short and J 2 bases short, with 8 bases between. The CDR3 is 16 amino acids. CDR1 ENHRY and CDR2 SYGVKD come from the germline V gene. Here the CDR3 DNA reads TGTGCCATCAGTGAGTCTCCCCGGGCTGGGGCCAACGTCCTGACTTTC. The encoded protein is CAISESPRAGANVLTF.

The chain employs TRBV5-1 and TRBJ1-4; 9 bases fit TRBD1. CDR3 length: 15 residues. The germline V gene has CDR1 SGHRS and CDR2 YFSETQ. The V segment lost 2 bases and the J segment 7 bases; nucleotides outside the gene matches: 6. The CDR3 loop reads CASSFTGGEVEKLFF. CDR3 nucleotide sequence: TGCGCCAGCAGCTTCACAGGGGGCGAGGTTGAAAAACTGTTTTTT.

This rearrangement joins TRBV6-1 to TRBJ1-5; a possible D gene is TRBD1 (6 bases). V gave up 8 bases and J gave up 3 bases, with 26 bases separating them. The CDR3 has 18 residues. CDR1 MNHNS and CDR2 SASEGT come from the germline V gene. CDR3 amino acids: CASSRLVNARGFNQPQHF. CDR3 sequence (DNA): TGTGCCAGCTCTCGGTTGGTAAACGCCAGGGGATTCAATCAGCCCCAGCATTTT.

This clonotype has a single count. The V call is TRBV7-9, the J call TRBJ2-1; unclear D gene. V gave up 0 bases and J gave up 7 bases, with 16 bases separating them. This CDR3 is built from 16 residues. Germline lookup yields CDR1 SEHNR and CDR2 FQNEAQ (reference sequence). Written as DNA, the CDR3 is TGTGCCAGCAGCTTAGCGCTTGCGACACCCTCAAATGAGCAGTTCTTC. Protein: CASSLALATPSNEQFF. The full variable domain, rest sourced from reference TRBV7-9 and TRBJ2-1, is DTGVSQNPRHKITKRGQNVTFRCDPISEHNRLYWYRQTLGQGPEFLTYFQNEAQLEKSRLLSDRFSAERPKGSFSTLEIQRTEQGDSAMYLCASSLALATPSNEQFFGPGTRLTVL.

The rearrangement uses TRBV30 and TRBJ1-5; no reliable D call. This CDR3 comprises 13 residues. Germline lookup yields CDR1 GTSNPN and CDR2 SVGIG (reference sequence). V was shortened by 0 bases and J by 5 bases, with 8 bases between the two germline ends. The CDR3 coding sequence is TGTGCCTGGAGTGTACGAAGGTATCAGCCCCAGCATTTT. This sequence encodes CAWSVRRYQPQHF.

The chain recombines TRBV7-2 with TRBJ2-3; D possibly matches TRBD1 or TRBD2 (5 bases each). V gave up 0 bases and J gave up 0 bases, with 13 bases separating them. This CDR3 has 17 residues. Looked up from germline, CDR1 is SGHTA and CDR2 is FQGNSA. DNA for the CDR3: TGTGCCAGCAGCTTAGCGAGGGGAAGCCCTAGCACAGATACGCAGTATTTT. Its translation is CASSLARGSPSTDTQYF.

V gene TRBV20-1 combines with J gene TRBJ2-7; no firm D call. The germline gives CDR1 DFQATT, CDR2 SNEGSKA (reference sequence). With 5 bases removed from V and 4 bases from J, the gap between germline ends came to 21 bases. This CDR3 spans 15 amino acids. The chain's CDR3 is CSADEVAGSSYEQYF. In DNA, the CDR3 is TGCAGTGCTGACGAGGTGGCAGGTTCAAGTTACGAGCAGTACTTC.

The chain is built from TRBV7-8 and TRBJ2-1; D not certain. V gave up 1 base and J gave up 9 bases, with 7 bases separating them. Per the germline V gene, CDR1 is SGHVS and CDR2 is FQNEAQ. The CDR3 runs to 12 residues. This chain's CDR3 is CASSLVSIEQFF. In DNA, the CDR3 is TGTGCCAGCAGCTTAGTCTCCATTGAGCAGTTCTTC.

The CDR3 nucleotides are TGTGCCACCCGGATGGGGACAGGGCCCTACAATGAGCAGTTCTTC. It yields the protein CATRMGTGPYNEQFF. The rearrangement links TRBV15 to TRBJ2-1, with 9 bases that match TRBD1. The CDR3 contains 15 residues. V gave up 8 bases and J gave up 2 bases; unmatched junction bases: 7. Germline-derived CDR1 and CDR2 are LNHNV and YYDKDF (reference sequence). The whole variable domain, remainder taken from reference TRBV15 and TRBJ2-1, is DAMVIQNPRYQVTQFGKPVTLSCSQTLNHNVMYWYQQKSSQAPKLLFHYYDKDFNNEADTPDNFQSRRPNTSFCFLDIRSPGLGDTAMYLCATRMGTGPYNEQFFGPGTRLTVL.

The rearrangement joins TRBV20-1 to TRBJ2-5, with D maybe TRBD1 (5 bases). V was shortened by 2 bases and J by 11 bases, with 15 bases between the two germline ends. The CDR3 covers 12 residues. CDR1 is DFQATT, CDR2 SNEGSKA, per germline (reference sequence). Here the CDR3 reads CSARQGEDEQYF. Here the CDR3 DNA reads TGCAGTGCTAGACAGGGCGAGGATGAGCAGTACTTC.

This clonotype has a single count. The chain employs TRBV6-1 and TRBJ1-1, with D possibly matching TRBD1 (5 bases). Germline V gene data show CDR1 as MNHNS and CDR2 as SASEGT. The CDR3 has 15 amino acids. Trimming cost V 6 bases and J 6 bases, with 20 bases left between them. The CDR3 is CASRGDSGSSPEAFF. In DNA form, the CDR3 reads TGTGCCAGCAGGGGGGATTCCGGCAGCAGCCCTGAAGCTTTCTTT.

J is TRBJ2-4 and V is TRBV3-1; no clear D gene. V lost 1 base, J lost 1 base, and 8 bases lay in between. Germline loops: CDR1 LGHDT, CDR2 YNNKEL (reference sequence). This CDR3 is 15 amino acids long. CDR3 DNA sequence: TGTGCCAGCAGCCAAGGGCAAGGGGCCAAAAACATTCAGTACTTC. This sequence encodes CASSQGQGAKNIQYF.